A selection of T cell receptor beta chains follows, all from one sample in a study of T-cell memory formation after mild COVID-19. TCRdb re-derived calls from the 5' RACE reads in MiXCR, one entry per CDR3 protein. The sample lists about 82,000 distinct CDR3 sequences; roughly 13% were seen once. The sample consisted of PBMCs or a T cell subset sorted from them (not recorded which). Receptor source: a man between 18 and 29 years old who had mild COVID-19 (a few samples of this study predate the infection). Cell type and time point are not known. CDR3s include the opening cysteine and the closing phenylalanine or tryptophan. The order of the fields is V gene, clone size, CDR3 length, D gene, J gene, CDR3 protein, CDR3 DNA. D genes are given only for firm matches. Clone size, where shown, is once, few, many, or a class for clones that have expanded.

>TRBV7-9|NA|14|NA|TRBJ1-3
CASSPTGFPNTIYF
TGTGCCAGCAGCCCGACGGGTTTCCCAAACACCATATATTTT
>TRBV4-2|few|16|NA|TRBJ2-6
CASSQDLDSGANVLTF
TGTGCCAGCAGCCAAGATCTGGATTCTGGGGCCAACGTCCTGACTTTC
>TRBV7-3|few|14|NA|TRBJ2-3
CASSLMGETDTQYF
TGTGCCAGCAGCTTAATGGGTGAGACAGATACGCAGTATTTT
>TRBV6-5|NA|18|NA|TRBJ1-1
CASSRFAGLILMNTEAFF
TGTGCCAGCAGTCGTTTTGCGGGGCTCATCTTGATGAACACTGAAGCTTTCTTT
>TRBV4-1|NA|13|TRBD1|TRBJ1-2
CASSHGTGGDYTF
TGCGCCAGCAGCCACGGGACAGGGGGCGACTACACCTTC
>TRBV4-1|NA|14|NA|TRBJ1-1
CASSQSWGYTEAFF
TGCGCCAGCAGCCAGAGTTGGGGGTACACTGAAGCTTTCTTT
>TRBV7-9|many|16|NA|TRBJ2-5
CASSPTGTPLQETQYF
TGTGCCAGCAGCCCCACCGGGACACCTCTTCAAGAGACCCAGTACTTC
>TRBV4-3|NA|17|NA|TRBJ2-1
CASSQDIPSGDVNEQFF
TGCGCCAGCAGCCAAGATATTCCGTCAGGTGACGTCAATGAGCAGTTCTTC
>TRBV6-5|few|15|NA|TRBJ1-5
CASSEGTLGWEPQHF
TGTGCCAGCAGTGAGGGGACACTCGGATGGGAGCCCCAGCATTTT
>TRBV7-9|NA|16|NA|TRBJ2-5
CASSLDGRGLAETQYF
TGTGCCAGCAGCTTAGATGGCAGGGGTTTAGCGGAGACCCAGTACTTC
>TRBV6-1|NA|17|NA|TRBJ2-3
CASSELRGLGGTDTQYF
TGTGCCAGCAGTGAGTTACGGGGGCTTGGGGGCACAGATACGCAGTATTTT
>TRBV27|NA|11|TRBD1|TRBJ2-1
CAAQGEREQFF
TGTGCCGCCCAGGGGGAGCGTGAGCAGTTCTTC
>TRBV6-6|NA|11|NA|TRBJ1-1
CAAAGNTEAFF
TGTGCGGCTGCAGGGAACACTGAAGCTTTCTTT
>TRBV4-1|few|15|NA|TRBJ1-2
CASSSHSSVFSGYTF
TGCGCCAGCAGCTCACATAGTTCGGTTTTTAGTGGCTACACCTTC
>TRBV7-6|NA|16|NA|TRBJ2-5
CASSLGPPGSQETQYF
TGTGCCAGCAGCTTAGGGCCCCCGGGATCACAAGAGACCCAGTACTTC
>TRBV4-1|NA|14|NA|TRBJ1-2
CASSQAGRNYGYTF
TGCGCCAGCAGCCAAGCGGGACGGAACTATGGCTACACCTTC
>TRBV7-9|NA|16|TRBD2|TRBJ2-1
CASRGTSGAPYNEQFF
TGTGCCAGCAGGGGGACTAGCGGGGCCCCCTACAATGAGCAGTTCTTC
>TRBV12-3/TRBV12-4|NA|13|TRBD1|TRBJ2-7
CASSFRGQYEQYF
TGTGCCAGCAGTTTCAGGGGGCAGTACGAGCAGTACTTC
>TRBV7-3|NA|16|TRBD2|TRBJ2-2
CASSLTSGGVTGELFF
TGTGCCAGCAGCTTAACCAGCGGGGGGGTGACCGGGGAGCTGTTTTTT
>TRBV5-1|NA|17|NA|TRBJ2-2
CASSFRVPGANTGELFF
TGCGCCAGCAGCTTTAGGGTTCCGGGGGCGAACACCGGGGAGCTGTTTTTT
>TRBV15|few|12|NA|TRBJ1-5
CATSRTPGPQHF
TGTGCCACCAGCAGGACCCCGGGGCCCCAGCATTTT
>TRBV29-1|many|12|NA|TRBJ2-5
CSGGGTQETQYF
TGCAGCGGTGGGGGGACCCAAGAGACCCAGTACTTC
>TRBV27|few|13|NA|TRBJ1-6
CASSMGADSPLHF
TGTGCCAGCAGCATGGGGGCAGATTCACCCCTCCACTTT
>TRBV24-1|NA|17|TRBD2|TRBJ2-2
CATADGGGALSHGELFF
TGTGCCACCGCGGATGGCGGGGGGGCGCTTTCCCACGGGGAGCTGTTTTTT
>TRBV7-6|NA|14|NA|TRBJ2-2
CASSPHLFSGELFF
TGTGCCAGCAGCCCACACCTTTTTTCCGGGGAGCTGTTTTTT
>TRBV4-3|NA|16|TRBD2|TRBJ2-5
CASSRATSGGPETQYF
TGCGCCAGCAGCCGAGCGACTAGCGGGGGGCCGGAGACCCAGTACTTC
>TRBV11-2|few|12|NA|TRBJ2-7
CASSPRRDEQYF
TGTGCCAGCAGCCCCCGGAGGGACGAGCAGTACTTC
>TRBV4-3|NA|15|NA|TRBJ1-2
CASSQDRGGGYGYTF
TGCGCCAGCAGCCAAGATAGGGGGGGAGGCTATGGCTACACCTTC
>TRBV6-6|few|13|NA|TRBJ1-2
CASNSNKVGGYTF
TGTGCCAGCAACTCAAATAAGGTCGGAGGCTACACCTTC
>TRBV7-3|NA|15|TRBD2|TRBJ2-1
CASSLGTSGEEEQFF
TGTGCCAGCAGCCTCGGGACTAGCGGGGAGGAAGAGCAGTTCTTC
>TRBV29-1|few|16|NA|TRBJ2-3
CSVEDAGTLPSDTQYF
TGCAGCGTTGAGGACGCCGGGACTTTGCCCTCCGATACGCAGTATTTT
>TRBV28|NA|15|TRBD2|TRBJ2-3
CASIQRLGRARTQYF
TGTGCCAGCATCCAAAGACTGGGGAGGGCGCGGACGCAGTATTTT
>TRBV9|NA|14|NA|TRBJ2-3
CASSVGGYTDTQYF
TGTGCCAGCAGCGTAGGGGGATACACAGATACGCAGTATTTT
>TRBV7-2|NA|15|NA|TRBJ1-1
CASSFSGGIHTEAFF
TGTGCCAGCAGCTTTTCGGGGGGAATTCACACTGAAGCTTTCTTT
>TRBV6-5|NA|16|NA|TRBJ2-1
CASSYSQDLSYNEQFF
TGTGCCAGCAGTTACTCGCAGGACCTCTCCTACAATGAGCAGTTCTTC
>TRBV6-1|once|15|NA|TRBJ2-6
CASSVGGSGANVLTF
TGTGCCAGCAGTGTTGGGGGATCCGGGGCCAACGTCCTGACTTTC
>TRBV4-2|few|15|NA|TRBJ1-4
CASSPGQPFNEKLFF
TGTGCCAGCAGCCCTGGACAGCCGTTTAATGAAAAACTGTTTTTT
>TRBV5-1|few|16|TRBD1|TRBJ2-1
CASSSRQGASYNEQFF
TGCGCCAGCAGCTCCCGACAGGGGGCCTCCTACAATGAGCAGTTCTTC
>TRBV29-1|few|15|NA|TRBJ2-1
CSVFRTLNLGNEQFF
TGCAGCGTTTTTCGGACACTTAACTTGGGCAATGAGCAGTTCTTC
>TRBV4-2|few|15|NA|TRBJ2-2
CASSQANRDTGELFF
TGTGCCAGCAGCCAAGCAAACAGGGACACCGGGGAGCTGTTTTTT